The present entry profiles one T cell receptor beta chain with its context. The sample belongs to a study of technical replicates of blood from several donors. CDR1 and CDR2 from the germline V gene are ENHRY and SYGVKD. This CDR3 contains 13 residues. J lost 3 bases, V lost 2 bases, and 1 base had no gene match. The assay was immunoSEQ multiplex PCR, and TCRdb's table has in-frame clones only and misses some. Of about 73,000 clones listed, roughly 90% were seen once; the top ten hold 4% to 5%. This TCR derives from a human donor in good health. Some clones in this sample may be carry-over from other donors' samples. Sequenced material: PBMCs. This chain joins TRBV10-3 and TRBJ2-7; 7 bases agree with TRBD2. The CDR3 bases are TGTGCCATCAGTGAGGCTAGCGGCTACGAGCAGTACTTC. Protein sequence: CAISEASGYEQYF.